The source of this TCR beta chain is a study of blood T cell repertoires in COVID-19. Across the whole study: Samples taken during acute and convalescent COVID-19 were collected in the United States, Italy and Spain. The cDNA or gDNA used as material had been derived from T cells, B-cell-depleted T cells, or PBMCs.

As handled by the study authors: Amplifying reference gene primers gave estimates of nucleated cell counts. TCRdb keeps only in-frame clones here, not all; method: immunoSEQ multiplex PCR. From that table come the V and J calls and clone size; the DNA was used to work out D and trimming. The table lists 130,000 to 150,000 clones, approximately 87% of them singletons. This clone was observed once. This sequence originates from a woman aged 40 to 50 with acute or convalescent COVID-19. Material: peripheral blood.

The CDR3 coding sequence is TGTGCCAGCCGCGGGACAGGATTCTATGAAAAACTGTTTTTT. Protein: CASRGTGFYEKLFF. The chain uses TRBV11-2 and TRBJ1-4; 8 bases match TRBD1. This CDR3 region has 14 residues. J lost 6 bases, V lost 8 bases, and 8 bases had no gene match. The V gene's germline CDR1 is SGHAT and CDR2 FQNNGV. Looking up the rest from reference TRBV11-2 and TRBJ1-4 gives the full variable domain: EAGVAQSPRYKIIEKRQSVAFWCNPISGHATLYWYQQILGQGPKLLIQFQNNGVVDDSQLPKDRFSAERLKGVDSTLKIQPAKLEDSAVYLCASRGTGFYEKLFFGSGTQLSVL.